This T cell receptor beta chain was captured by sequencing in a study of cytomegalovirus exposure and HLA in healthy donors. The count of this clone is one. Its antigen is unknown. Primers for the PCR totalled 60 Vbeta and 13 Jbeta. Using immunoSEQ multiplex PCR, the repertoire was profiled, and TCRdb retains in-frame clones only, with some absent. The profile shows around 120,000 clones, 65% to 80% of them singletons. V was clipped by 8 bases and J by 10 bases; unmatched bases: 10. Germline assignment: CDR1 MNHGY and CDR2 SVAAGI. This CDR3 has 14 residues. Findings and limits, study-wide: There were a few CMV-associated chains whose specificity for CMV antigens was confirmed in vitro.

V and J are TRBV6-9 and TRBJ2-3; 12 bases are shared with TRBD2. The specimen sequenced was PBMCs. The receptor's source is a woman in her 40s in good health and CMV-seronegative. The CDR3 sequence is CASGLAGPSLPQYF. DNA for the CDR3: TGTGCCAGCGGACTAGCGGGGCCATCTCTCCCGCAGTATTTT.